Included here is one T cell receptor (beta chain) sequence, with context. Antigen unknown. The V end was cut by 0 bases, the J end by 1 base, with 11 bases between. The germline V gene has CDR1 SGHKS and CDR2 YYEKEE (reference sequence). The CDR3 is 15 amino acids. The data originate from a study of cytomegalovirus exposure and HLA in healthy donors. Study results and limitations: It was 150 to 200 TCR beta chains that were listed as cytomegalovirus-associated. Reportedly, a later analysis found an Asian-associated ancestry cluster had fewer N-insertions than the approximately 600-donor mean.

Primers: 60 Vbeta forward and 13 Jbeta reverse. Libraries were prepared by immunoSEQ multiplex PCR; TCRdb keeps only in-frame clonotypes and omits some of them. The data contain more than 80,000 clones, around 85% of them singletons. The chain carries TRBV5-5 and TRBJ2-7; D might be TRBD2 (6 bases). Material: PBMCs. This sequence was found in a girl aged 2 to 10 in good health and CMV-seropositive. The CDR3 loop is CASSLVGTQSYEQYF. CDR3 nucleotides: TGTGCCAGCAGCTTGGTCGGGACTCAATCCTACGAGCAGTACTTC.